The sequence of this T cell receptor beta chain was determined in a study of cytomegalovirus exposure and HLA in healthy donors. This clone was detected only once. V dropped 1 base and J dropped 3; count of bases not matched to a gene: 1. The CDR3 length is 16 residues. From germline, CDR1 is LGHNA and CDR2 YNFKEQ. The repertoire was sequenced with immunoSEQ multiplex PCR; TCRdb's copy has only in-frame clones and lacks some. The sample shows roughly 220,000 clones, about 89% of them seen only once. The material sequenced was PBMCs. This chain connects TRBV4-2 to TRBJ2-7, with TRBD2 identical over 15 bases. This TCR derives from a woman aged 18-29 years in good health and CMV-seronegative. CDR3 nucleotides: TGTGCCAGCAGCCAAGCGGGACTAGCGGGAGGCTACGAGCAGTACTTC. Its translation is CASSQAGLAGGYEQYF.